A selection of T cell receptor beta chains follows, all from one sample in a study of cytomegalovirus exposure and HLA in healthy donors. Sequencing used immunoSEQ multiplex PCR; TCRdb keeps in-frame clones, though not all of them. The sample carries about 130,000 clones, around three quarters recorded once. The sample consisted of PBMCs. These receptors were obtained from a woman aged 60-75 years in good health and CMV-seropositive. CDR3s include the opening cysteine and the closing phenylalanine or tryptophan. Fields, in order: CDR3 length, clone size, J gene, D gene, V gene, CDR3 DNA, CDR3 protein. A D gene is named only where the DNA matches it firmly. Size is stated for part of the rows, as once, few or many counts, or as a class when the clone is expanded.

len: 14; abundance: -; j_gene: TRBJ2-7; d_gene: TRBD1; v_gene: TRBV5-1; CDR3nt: TGCGCCAGCACCGAGGGACAGGGATTCTACGAGCAGTACTTC; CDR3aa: CASTEGQGFYEQYF
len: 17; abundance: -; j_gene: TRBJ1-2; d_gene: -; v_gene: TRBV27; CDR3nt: TGTGCCAGCAGTTCGAGGGGGGGCCCGCGGCTCCCCTATGGCTACACCTTC; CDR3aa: CASSSRGGPRLPYGYTF
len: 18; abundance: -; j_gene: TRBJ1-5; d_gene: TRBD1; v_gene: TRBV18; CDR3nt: TGTGCCAGCTCACCAGTAGGGGCAGGGGGAAATAGCAATCAGCCCCAGCATTTT; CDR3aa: CASSPVGAGGNSNQPQHF
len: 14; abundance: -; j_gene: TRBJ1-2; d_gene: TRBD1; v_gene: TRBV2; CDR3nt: TGTGCCAGCAGGTCTACACAGGGGGCCTATGGCTACACCTTC; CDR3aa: CASRSTQGAYGYTF
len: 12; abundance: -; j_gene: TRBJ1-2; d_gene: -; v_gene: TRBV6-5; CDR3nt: TGTGCCAGCAGTTCACCAGGGGAAGGCTACACCTTC; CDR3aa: CASSSPGEGYTF
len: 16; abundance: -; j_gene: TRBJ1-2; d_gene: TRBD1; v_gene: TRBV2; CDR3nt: TGTGCCAGCTCGGGGTGGACAGGGGGCGAGGACTATGGCTACACCTTC; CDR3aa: CASSGWTGGEDYGYTF
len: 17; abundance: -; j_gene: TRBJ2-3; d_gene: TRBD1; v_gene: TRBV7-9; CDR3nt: TGTGCCAGCAGCTTTGCCTACAGGGGGCGCCCACTAGATACGCAGTATTTT; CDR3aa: CASSFAYRGRPLDTQYF
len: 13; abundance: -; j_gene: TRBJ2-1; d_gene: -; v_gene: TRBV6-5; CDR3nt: TGTGCCAGCACTCAAACGGGTTCGGATGAGCAGTTCTTC; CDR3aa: CASTQTGSDEQFF
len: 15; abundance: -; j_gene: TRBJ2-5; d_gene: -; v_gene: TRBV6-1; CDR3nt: TGTGCCAGCAGTGCGCTCGGAGGGTCCAGGGAGACCCAGTACTTC; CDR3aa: CASSALGGSRETQYF
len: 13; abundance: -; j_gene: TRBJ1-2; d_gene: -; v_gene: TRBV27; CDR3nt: TGTGCCAGCGGGGGGGTCGGCTTCTATGGCTACACCTTC; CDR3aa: CASGGVGFYGYTF
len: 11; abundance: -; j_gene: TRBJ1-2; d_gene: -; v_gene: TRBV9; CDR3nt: TGTGCCAGCGGGACTGACTATGGCTACACCTTC; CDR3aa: CASGTDYGYTF
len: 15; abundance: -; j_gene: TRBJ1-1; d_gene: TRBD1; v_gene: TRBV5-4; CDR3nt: TGTGCCAGCAGCGCTAGACAGGGGAGTCCCACTGAAGCTTTCTTT; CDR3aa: CASSARQGSPTEAFF
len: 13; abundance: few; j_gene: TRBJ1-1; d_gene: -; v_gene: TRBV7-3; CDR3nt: TGTGCCAGCAGCCCTGGGCTTAAGTCTGAAGCTTTCTTT; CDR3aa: CASSPGLKSEAFF
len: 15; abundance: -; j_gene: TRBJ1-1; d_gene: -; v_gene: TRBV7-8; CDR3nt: TGTGCCAGCAGCTCGGACCTCGGGGGGAGCACTGAAGCTTTCTTT; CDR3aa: CASSSDLGGSTEAFF
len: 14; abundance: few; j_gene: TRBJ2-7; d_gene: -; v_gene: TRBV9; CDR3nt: TGTGCCAGCAGCGTAGCTCCGGGGATCTACGGGCAGTACTTC; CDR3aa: CASSVAPGIYGQYF
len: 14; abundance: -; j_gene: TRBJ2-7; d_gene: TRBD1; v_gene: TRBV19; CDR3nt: TGTGCCAGTAGCCCCGGGACAGCCCCCTACGAGCAGTACTTC; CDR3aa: CASSPGTAPYEQYF
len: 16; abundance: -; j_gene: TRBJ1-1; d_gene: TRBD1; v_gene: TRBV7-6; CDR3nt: TGTGCCAGCAGCTTTGGGAACAGGGGGGACAACACTGAAGCTTTCTTT; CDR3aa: CASSFGNRGDNTEAFF
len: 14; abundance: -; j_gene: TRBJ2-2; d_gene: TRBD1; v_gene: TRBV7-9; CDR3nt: TGTGCCAGCAGTTTGGACAGGACAACCGGGGAGCTGTTTTTT; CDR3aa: CASSLDRTTGELFF
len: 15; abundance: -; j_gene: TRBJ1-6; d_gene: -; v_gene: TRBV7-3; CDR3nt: TGTGCCAGCAGCCAAACGGGACACTATAATTCACCCCTCCACTTT; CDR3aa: CASSQTGHYNSPLHF
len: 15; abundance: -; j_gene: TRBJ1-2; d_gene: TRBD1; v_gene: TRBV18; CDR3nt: TGTGCCAGCTCACCGGGGACAGGGGAAAGCTATGGCTACACCTTC; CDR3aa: CASSPGTGESYGYTF
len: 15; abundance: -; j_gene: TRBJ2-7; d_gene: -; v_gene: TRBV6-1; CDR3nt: TGTGCCAGCAGTGAAGCCCCAGGGATTGGCTACGAGCAGTACTTC; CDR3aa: CASSEAPGIGYEQYF
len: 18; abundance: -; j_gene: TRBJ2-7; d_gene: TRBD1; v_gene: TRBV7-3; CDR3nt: TGTGCCAGCAGCCTGACAGGGTTAAGGGGTTCCGGGGACTACGAGCAGTACTTC; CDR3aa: CASSLTGLRGSGDYEQYF
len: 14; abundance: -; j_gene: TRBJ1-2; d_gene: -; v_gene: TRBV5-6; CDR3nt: TGTGCCAGCAGCTTGGGGTCAGCTAACTATGGCTACACCTTC; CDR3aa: CASSLGSANYGYTF
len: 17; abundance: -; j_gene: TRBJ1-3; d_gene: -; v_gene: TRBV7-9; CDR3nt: TGTGCCAGCAGCTTAGCGAAGACACGGGAGGCTGGAAACACCATATATTTT; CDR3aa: CASSLAKTREAGNTIYF